These T cell receptor beta chains were read from a single sample in a study of response to subunit inactivated influenza vaccine. TCRdb used MiXCR to reprocess the RT-PCR reads, holding one entry per CDR3 protein. The sample shows some 160,000 distinct CDR3 sequences, 11% of them seen only once. The sample was non-naive T cells sorted from PBMCs, taken 40 to 50 days after vaccination. The receptors stem from a man aged 45-65 years who received an inactivated influenza vaccine. Both conserved end residues are part of each CDR3. D genes are given only for firm matches. Only part of the rows carry a size: once, few, many, or a class if the clone is expanded.

TRBJ2-5,TRBV9,TRBD2,16,NA,CASSALLGRIGETQYF,TGTGCCAGCAGCGCACTCCTCGGGAGGATTGGAGAGACCCAGTACTTC
TRBJ1-2,TRBV28,NA,15,many,CASSLLLGGTYGYTF,TGTGCCAGCAGCCTCCTCCTGGGGGGCACCTATGGCTACACCTTC
TRBJ1-1,TRBV5-1,NA,17,few,CASSLRESGRGGPEAFF,TGCGCCAGCAGCTTACGTGAGTCCGGTCGGGGGGGACCTGAAGCTTTCTTT
TRBJ2-3,TRBV7-2,NA,12,many,CASRNPTDTQYF,TGTGCCAGCAGAAACCCCACAGATACGCAGTATTTT
TRBJ2-1,TRBV15,TRBD2,15,NA,CATSPPGLAGGVSFF,TGTGCCACCAGCCCCCCCGGACTAGCGGGGGGGGTGTCGTTCTTC
TRBJ1-6,TRBV4-3,NA,17,NA,CASSQDHRGGFTSPLHF,TGCGCCAGCAGCCAAGATCACCGGGGGGGCTTTACCTCACCCCTCCACTTT
TRBJ2-6,TRBV19,NA,14,NA,CASGESGGANVLTF,TGTGCCAGTGGCGAATCGGGTGGGGCCAACGTCCTGACTTTC
TRBJ2-7,TRBV6-5,NA,16,NA,CASSYSPGEISYEQYF,TGTGCCAGCAGTTACTCGCCCGGGGAAATTTCCTACGAGCAGTACTTC
TRBJ2-3,TRBV19,NA,15,few,CASRAGRASTDTQYF,TGTGCCAGTAGGGCTGGCAGGGCTAGCACAGATACGCAGTATTTT
TRBJ1-6,TRBV6-2/TRBV6-3,NA,13,few,CASRERLNSPLHF,TGTGCCAGCAGGGAAAGGCTTAATTCACCCCTCCACTTT
TRBJ2-1,TRBV4-2,NA,16,many,CASSQVADLSYNEQFF,TGTGCCAGCAGCCAAGTCGCTGACCTCTCCTACAATGAGCAGTTCTTC
TRBJ1-6,TRBV2,NA,13,NA,CASTDRNNSPLHF,TGTGCCAGCACAGACAGGAATAATTCACCCCTCCACTTT
TRBJ2-4,TRBV6-2/TRBV6-3,NA,20,few,CASSYTPGHGNTLAKNIQYF,TGTGCCAGCAGTTACACGCCGGGACACGGAAATACCCTAGCCAAAAACATTCAGTACTTC
TRBJ2-1,TRBV10-3,NA,15,many,CAISESQARSNEQFF,TGTGCCATCAGTGAATCCCAGGCCAGGTCCAATGAGCAGTTCTTC
TRBJ2-5,TRBV5-6,NA,15,NA,CASSFRGMYQETQYF,TGTGCCAGCAGCTTCCGGGGAATGTACCAAGAGACCCAGTACTTC
TRBJ1-5,TRBV6-1,TRBD1,15,many,CASSEGGTGSQPQHF,TGTGCCAGCAGTGAAGGGGGGACAGGGAGTCAGCCCCAGCATTTT